The clone carrying this TCR beta chain has at least ten counts. Antigen: not known. This specimen belongs to a study of CD8 T cells in ankylosing spondylitis. Study results and limitations: It appeared that ankylosing spondylitis blood was characterized by a TCR beta motif of several highly homologous variants. Clones tied to disease were said to be significantly enriched in matched ankylosing spondylitis synovial fluid. In the blood and synovial fluid of reactive arthritis, some motif variants had been previously reported.

V was shortened by 4 bases and J by 6 bases, with 12 bases between the two germline ends. The CDR3 extends over 13 amino acids. CDR1 is SGHRS and CDR2 is YFSETQ in the germline V gene. Libraries of TCR beta came from quantitative 5'-RACE with molecular barcodes. MiXCR, applied by TCRdb to the 5' RACE reads, yields one record per CDR3 protein. The table includes 450,000 to 550,000 distinct CDR3 sequences, roughly 5% detected once. V and J are TRBV5-1 and TRBJ2-3; D tentatively fits TRBD1 or TRBD2 (5 bases each). The sample was blood, either unsorted or a sorted T cell fraction (not recorded which). The sequence came from a male donor with ankylosing spondylitis. This CDR3 is CASSPGPLDTQYF. In DNA form, the CDR3 reads TGCGCCAGCAGCCCGGGACCACTTGATACGCAGTATTTT.